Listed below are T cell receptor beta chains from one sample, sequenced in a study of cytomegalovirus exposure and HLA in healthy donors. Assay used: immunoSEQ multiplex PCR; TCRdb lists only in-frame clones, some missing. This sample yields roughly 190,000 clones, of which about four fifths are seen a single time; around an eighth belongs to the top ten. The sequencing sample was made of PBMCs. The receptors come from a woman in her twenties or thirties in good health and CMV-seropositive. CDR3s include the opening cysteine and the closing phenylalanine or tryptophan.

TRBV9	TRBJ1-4	CASSTDGNEKLFF
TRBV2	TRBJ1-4	CASSDSHRGDEKLFF
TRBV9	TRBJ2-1	CASSVADNEQFF
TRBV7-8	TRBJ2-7	CASSFSPRQLGASEQYF
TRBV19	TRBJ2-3	CASSIGLARTDTQYF
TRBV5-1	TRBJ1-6	CASRQGDSPLHF
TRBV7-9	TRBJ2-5	CASSLNMGGQWQETQYF
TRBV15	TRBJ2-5	CATSRPGFEEVGETQYF
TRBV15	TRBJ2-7	CATSVARGSNYEQYF
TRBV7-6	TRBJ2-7	CASGGGSSYEQYF
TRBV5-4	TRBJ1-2	CASSSKQGMGGYTF
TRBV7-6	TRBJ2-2	CASSPRQGTTNTGELFF
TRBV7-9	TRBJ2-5	CASSFATGPDYPGEQYF
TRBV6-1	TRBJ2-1	CASSIGGASYNEQFF
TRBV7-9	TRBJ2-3	CASSFGSGLIDTQYF
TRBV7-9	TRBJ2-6	CASSLGDSHSGANVLTF
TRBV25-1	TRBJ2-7	CASSGTSGSYEQYF
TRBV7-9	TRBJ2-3	CASSLASPADTQYF
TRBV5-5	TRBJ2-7	CASSREAGLAGEYEQYF
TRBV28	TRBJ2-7	CASSFWTGLSYEQYF